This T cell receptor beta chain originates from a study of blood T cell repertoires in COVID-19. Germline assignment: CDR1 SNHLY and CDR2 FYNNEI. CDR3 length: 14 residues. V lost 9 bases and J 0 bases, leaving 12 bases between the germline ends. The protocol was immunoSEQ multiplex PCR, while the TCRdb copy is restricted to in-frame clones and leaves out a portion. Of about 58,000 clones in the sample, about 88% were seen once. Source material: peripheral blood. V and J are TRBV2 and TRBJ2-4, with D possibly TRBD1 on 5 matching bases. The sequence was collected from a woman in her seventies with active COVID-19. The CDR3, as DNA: TGTGCCAGTGGAAGACAGCTAGCCAAAAACATTCAGTACTTC. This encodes CASGRQLAKNIQYF.